This TCR beta chain was sequenced in a study of T cells after posttransplantation cyclophosphamide listed by TCRdb under 2016. Notes on the research overall: The study tracked T cell repertoire reconstitution by TRB sequencing after myeloablative bone marrow transplantation using posttransplantation cyclophosphamide as GVHD prophylaxis. Antigen receptor sequencing covered samples from some 35 PTCy-treated patients and 15 to 20 of their related bone marrow donors. TRB sequencing was performed on blood from all 35 or so PTCy patients with 1-year posttransplant specimens. TRB sequencing was also done on up to about 3 additional blood samples from 2 to 5.2 years after transplant in 3 patients, and on pretransplant blood from 4 patients. TRA and TRB clonality were tightly correlated in about ten samples, so subsequent TCR analyses focused on TRB only. Public TRB sequences were queried against a database of over 3,600 sequences associated with responses to pathogens, tumor antigens, self-antigens and alloantigens. What the study reported, not specific to this receptor: Donor-recipient similarity was low at 1-2 months but rose over the first year, and later blood repertoires were often dominated by donor CD8+ memory clones. Across the 35 to 45 patients, TRB clonality was highly associated with recipient CMV seropositivity and CMV reactivation, and diversity with PTCy was similar to that in the CNI/methotrexate controls. The TRB repertoires of T cells infiltrating skin or the GI tract showed only limited overlap with the TRB repertoires found in blood.

What the treatment or condition label conveys for this sample: high-dose cyclophosphamide on days +3 and +4 as single-agent GVHD prophylaxis. Busulfan and fludarabine conditioning, a related or unrelated marrow graft, and cyclophosphamide on days +3 and +4 were given to PTCy patients. PTCy-treated patients came from a prospective multi-institutional clinical trial. Mononuclear cells from peripheral blood and bone marrow were separated by Ficoll-Hypaque density centrifugation and then cryopreserved. Genomic DNA was the input for TRB sequencing, which was run either with the immunoSEQ assay at survey resolution or with the hsTCRB kit. The paper's data handling went like this. The immunoSEQ software was used for initial read processing, and the LymphoSeq R package was used for repertoire analyses. Clonality was computed as 1 minus normalized Shannon entropy; Gini coefficient was also calculated for each TRB dataset. Phenotypes of unsorted samples were inferred by mapping TRB sequences from sorted subsets of the recipient or donor onto unsorted samples of the same recipient. TCRdb's version of the immuneACCESS table is confined to in-frame rearrangements and falls short of the full clone set. An unresolved V gene accounts for under half of the shortfall where checked; the remainder is of unknown origin. V and J calls and clone size are as listed in that table; D and trimming were resolved from the DNA. In this sample the table shows approximately 4,200 clones, roughly 77% of which occur a single time. Jointly, the top ten make up roughly a sixth of the sample.

From V the trimming removes 4 bases and from J it removes 4 bases, while the gene matches leave 15 bases of the junction unaccounted for. The CDR3 runs 17 amino acids, cysteine and phenylalanine included. Only the CDR3 region is kept as DNA, spanning 51 bases read in frame from base 1. CDR1 ENHRY and CDR2 SYGVKD are derived from the germline V gene. A single count supports this clone. What antigen it recognizes has not been identified. Per-base qualities were not stored, and no clone one base away is much larger. The clonotype was recovered from a female patient aged 45-65 years who received an allogeneic stem cell transplant from a related donor, was CMV-positive, and had no GVHD. Donor T cells from the graft may be present among the T cells after a transplant. The chain uses TRBV10-3 and TRBJ1-2, with 7 junctional bases fitting TRBD1. The material was PBMCs, obtained after an allogeneic stem cell transplant with post-transplant cyclophosphamide. The CDR3: CAISVVPSGKGAYGYTF. The nucleotide sequence reads as follows: TGTGCCATCAGTGTTGTTCCCTCAGGGAAGGGGGCCTATGGCTACACCTTC.